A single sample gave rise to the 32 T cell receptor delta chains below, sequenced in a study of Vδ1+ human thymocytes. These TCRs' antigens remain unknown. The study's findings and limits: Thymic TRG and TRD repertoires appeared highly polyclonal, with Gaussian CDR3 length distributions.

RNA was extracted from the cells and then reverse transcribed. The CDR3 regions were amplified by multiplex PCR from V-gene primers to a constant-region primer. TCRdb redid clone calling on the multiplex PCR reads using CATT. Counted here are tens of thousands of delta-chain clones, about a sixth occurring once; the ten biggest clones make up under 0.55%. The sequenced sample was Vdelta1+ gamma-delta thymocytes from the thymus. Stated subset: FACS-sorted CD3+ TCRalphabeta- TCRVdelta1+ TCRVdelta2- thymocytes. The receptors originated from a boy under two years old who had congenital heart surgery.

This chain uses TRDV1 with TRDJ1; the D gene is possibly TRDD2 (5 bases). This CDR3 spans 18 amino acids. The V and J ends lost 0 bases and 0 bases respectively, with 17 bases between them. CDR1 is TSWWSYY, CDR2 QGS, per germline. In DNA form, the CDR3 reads TGTGCTCTTGGGGAACTCGCCCTACCATTGAAGTACACCGATAAACTCATCTTT. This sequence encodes CALGELALPLKYTDKLIF.

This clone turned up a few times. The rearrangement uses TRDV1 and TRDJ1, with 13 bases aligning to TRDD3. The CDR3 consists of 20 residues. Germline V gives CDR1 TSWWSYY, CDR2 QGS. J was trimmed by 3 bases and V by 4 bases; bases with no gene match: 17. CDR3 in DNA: TGTGCTCTTGGGGGGAGCTTCAGGAGTACTGGGGGATACGGTTCCGATAAACTCATCTTT. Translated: CALGGSFRSTGGYGSDKLIF.

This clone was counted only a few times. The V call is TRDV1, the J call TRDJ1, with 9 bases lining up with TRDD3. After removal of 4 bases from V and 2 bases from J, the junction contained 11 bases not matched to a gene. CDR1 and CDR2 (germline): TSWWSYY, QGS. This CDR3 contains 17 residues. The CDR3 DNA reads TGTGCTCTTGGGGGAGATCCGAACCTGGGGGATACCGATAAACTCATCTTT. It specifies CALGGDPNLGDTDKLIF.

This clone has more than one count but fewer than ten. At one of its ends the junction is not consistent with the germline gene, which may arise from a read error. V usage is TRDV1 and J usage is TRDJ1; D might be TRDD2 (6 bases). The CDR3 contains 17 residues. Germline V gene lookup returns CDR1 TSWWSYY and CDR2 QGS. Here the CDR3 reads CALGERLPPPPTALLIF. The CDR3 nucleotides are TGTGCTCTTGGTGAACGACTTCCTCCCCCTCCCACCGCCCTACTCATCTTT.

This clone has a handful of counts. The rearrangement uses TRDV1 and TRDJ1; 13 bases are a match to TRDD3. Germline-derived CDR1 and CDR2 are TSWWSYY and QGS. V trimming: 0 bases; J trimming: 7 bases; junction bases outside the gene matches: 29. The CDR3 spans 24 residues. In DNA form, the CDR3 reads TGTGCTCTTGGGGAACTACGGTCGGTCGGTCCTACAGTTTACTGGGGGATACGCACGGGTAAACTCATCTTT. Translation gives CALGELRSVGPTVYWGIRTGKLIF.

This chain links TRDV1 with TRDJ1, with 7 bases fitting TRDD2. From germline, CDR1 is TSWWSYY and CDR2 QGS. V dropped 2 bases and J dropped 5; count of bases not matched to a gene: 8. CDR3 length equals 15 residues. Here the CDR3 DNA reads TGTGCTCTTGGGGAAGGGGGCCTTCCTTGGGATAAACTCATCTTT. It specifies CALGEGGLPWDKLIF.

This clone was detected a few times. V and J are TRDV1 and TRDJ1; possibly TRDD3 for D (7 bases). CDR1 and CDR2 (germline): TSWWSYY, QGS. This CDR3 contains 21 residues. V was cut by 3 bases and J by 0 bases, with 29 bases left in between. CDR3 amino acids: CALGEGLPYARIRGDTDKLIF. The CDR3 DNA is TGTGCTCTTGGGGAGGGCCTTCCATACGCGAGGATACGCGGAGACACCGATAAACTCATCTTT.

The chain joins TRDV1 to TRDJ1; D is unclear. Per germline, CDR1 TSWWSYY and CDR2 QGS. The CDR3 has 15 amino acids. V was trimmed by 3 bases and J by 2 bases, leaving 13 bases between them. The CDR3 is CALGDVPSDTDKLIF. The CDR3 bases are TGTGCTCTTGGGGATGTACCGTCCGATACCGATAAACTCATCTTT.

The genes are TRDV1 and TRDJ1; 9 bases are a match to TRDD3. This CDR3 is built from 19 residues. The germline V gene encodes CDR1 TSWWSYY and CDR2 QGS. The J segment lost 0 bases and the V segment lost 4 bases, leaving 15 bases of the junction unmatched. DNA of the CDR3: TGTGCTCTTGGGGTTAAGGGTAATCTGGGGGATCAATACACCGATAAACTCATCTTT. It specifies CALGVKGNLGDQYTDKLIF.

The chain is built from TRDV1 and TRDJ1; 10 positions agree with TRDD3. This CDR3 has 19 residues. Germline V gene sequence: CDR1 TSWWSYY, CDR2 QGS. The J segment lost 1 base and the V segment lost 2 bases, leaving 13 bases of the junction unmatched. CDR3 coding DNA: TGTGCTCTTGGGGAAACTGTCCTTACTGGGGGATCGTGCACCGATAAACTCATCTTT. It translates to CALGETVLTGGSCTDKLIF.

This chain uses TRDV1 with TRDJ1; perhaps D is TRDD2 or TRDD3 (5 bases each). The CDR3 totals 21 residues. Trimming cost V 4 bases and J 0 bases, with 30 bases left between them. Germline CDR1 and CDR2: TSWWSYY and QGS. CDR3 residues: CALGVTYDGWGSPADTDKLIF. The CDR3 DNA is TGTGCTCTTGGGGTGACCTACGACGGGTGGGGAAGTCCGGCGGACACCGATAAACTCATCTTT.

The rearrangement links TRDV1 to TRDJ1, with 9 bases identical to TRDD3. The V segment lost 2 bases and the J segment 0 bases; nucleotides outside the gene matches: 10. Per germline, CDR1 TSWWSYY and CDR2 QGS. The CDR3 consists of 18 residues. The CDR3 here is CALGEEPVLGEYTDKLIF. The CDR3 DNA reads TGTGCTCTTGGGGAAGAGCCCGTACTGGGGGAGTACACCGATAAACTCATCTTT.

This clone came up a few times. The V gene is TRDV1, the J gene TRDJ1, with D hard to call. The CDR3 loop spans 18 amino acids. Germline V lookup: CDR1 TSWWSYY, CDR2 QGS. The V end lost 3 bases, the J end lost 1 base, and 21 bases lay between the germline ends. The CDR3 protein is CALGERSTAEGLTDKLIF. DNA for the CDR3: TGTGCTCTTGGGGAGCGCTCTACGGCTGAGGGACTCACCGATAAACTCATCTTT.

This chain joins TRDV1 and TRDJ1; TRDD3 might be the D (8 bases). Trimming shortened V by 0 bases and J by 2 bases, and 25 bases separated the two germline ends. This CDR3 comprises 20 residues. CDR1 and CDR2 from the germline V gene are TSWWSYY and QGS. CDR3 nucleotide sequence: TGTGCTCTTGGGGAACTATTTCCTACGGGTACTGGGGGTTCAACCGATAAACTCATCTTT. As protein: CALGELFPTGTGGSTDKLIF.

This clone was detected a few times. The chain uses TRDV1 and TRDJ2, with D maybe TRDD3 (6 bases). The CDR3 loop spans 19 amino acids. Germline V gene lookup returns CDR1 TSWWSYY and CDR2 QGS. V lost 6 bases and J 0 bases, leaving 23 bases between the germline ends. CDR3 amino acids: CALGMPRGTDTSLTAQLFF. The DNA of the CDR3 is TGTGCTCTTGGTATGCCCCGGGGGACCGATACTTCTTTGACAGCACAACTCTTCTTT.

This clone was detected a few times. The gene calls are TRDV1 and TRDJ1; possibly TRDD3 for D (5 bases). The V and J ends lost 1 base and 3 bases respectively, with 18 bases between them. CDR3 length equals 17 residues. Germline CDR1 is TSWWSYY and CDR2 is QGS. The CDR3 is CALGERGVFRAPDKLIF. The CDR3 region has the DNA TGTGCTCTTGGGGAACGTGGGGTTTTCCGAGCGCCCGATAAACTCATCTTT.

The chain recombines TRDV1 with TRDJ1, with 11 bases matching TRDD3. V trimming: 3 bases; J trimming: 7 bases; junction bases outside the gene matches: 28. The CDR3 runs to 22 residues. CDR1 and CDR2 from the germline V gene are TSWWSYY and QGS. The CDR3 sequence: CALGDHANRGSLGDIGRPKLIF. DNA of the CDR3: TGTGCTCTTGGGGACCACGCGAACAGGGGTTCACTGGGGGATATTGGGAGACCTAAACTCATCTTT.

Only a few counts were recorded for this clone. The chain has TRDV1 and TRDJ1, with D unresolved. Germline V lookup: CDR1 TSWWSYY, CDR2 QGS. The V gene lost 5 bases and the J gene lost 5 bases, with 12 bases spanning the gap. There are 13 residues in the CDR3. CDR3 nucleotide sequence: TGTGCTCTTGGGAAAAGGGCCGGTGATAAACTCATCTTT. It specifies CALGKRAGDKLIF.

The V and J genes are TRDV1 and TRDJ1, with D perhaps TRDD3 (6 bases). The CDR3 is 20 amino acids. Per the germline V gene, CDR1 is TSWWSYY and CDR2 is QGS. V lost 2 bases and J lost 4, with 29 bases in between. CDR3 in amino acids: CALGEGLPLGIEFDDDKLIF. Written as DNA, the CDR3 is TGTGCTCTTGGGGAAGGGTTGCCGTTGGGGATTGAATTTGATGACGATAAACTCATCTTT.

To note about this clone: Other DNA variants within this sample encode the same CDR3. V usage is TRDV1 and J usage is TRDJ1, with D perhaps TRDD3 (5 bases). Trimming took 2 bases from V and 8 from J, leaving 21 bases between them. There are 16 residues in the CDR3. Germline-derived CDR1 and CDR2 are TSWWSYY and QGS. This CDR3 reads CALGEKVGAGRIKLIF. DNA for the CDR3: TGTGCTCTTGGGGAAAAGGTAGGCGCTGGGCGAATCAAACTCATCTTT.

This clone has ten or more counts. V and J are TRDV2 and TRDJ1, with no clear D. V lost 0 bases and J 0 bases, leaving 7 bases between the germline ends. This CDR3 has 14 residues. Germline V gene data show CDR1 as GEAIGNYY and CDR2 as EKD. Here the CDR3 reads CACDTWIYTDKLIF. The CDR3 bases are TGTGCCTGTGACACCTGGATTTACACCGATAAACTCATCTTT.

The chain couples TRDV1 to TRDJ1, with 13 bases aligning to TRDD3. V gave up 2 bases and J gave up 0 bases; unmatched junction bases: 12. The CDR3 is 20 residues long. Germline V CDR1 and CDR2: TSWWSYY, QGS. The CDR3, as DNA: TGTGCTCTTGGGGAATTTCAATCCCATACTGGGGGATACGACACCGATAAACTCATCTTT. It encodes CALGEFQSHTGGYDTDKLIF.

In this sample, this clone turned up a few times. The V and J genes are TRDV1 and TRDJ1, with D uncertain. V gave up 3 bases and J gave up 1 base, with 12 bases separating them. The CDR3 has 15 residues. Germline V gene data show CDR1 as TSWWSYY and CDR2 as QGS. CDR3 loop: CALGDWRTLTDKLIF. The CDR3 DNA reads TGTGCTCTTGGGGACTGGAGGACTCTCACCGATAAACTCATCTTT.

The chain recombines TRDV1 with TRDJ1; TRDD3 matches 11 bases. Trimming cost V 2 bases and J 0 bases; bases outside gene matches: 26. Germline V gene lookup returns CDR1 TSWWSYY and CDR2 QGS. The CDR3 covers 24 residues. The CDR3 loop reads CALGEVRGPSVDGGYGSYTDKLIF. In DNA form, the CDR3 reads TGTGCTCTTGGGGAAGTAAGAGGGCCTAGTGTCGATGGGGGATACGGCTCGTACACCGATAAACTCATCTTT.

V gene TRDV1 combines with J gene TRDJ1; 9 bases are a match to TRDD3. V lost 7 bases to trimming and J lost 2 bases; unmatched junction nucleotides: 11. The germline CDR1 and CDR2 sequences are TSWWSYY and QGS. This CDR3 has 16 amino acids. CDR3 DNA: TGTGCTCTTGTAACCGGTACTGGGGGAGAAACCGATAAACTCATCTTT. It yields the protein CALVTGTGGETDKLIF.

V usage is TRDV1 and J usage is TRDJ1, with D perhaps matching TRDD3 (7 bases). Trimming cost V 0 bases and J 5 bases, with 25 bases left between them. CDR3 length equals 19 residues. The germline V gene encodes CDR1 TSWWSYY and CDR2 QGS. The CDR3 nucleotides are TGTGCTCTTGGGGAACTAGGGTCCTACCTGGGGGCGCTAAGGGATAAACTCATCTTT. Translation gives CALGELGSYLGALRDKLIF.

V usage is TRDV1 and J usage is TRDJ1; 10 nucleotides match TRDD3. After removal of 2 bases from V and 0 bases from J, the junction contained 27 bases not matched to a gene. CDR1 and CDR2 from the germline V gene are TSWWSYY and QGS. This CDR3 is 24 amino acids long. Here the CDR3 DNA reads TGTGCTCTTGGGGAATTTACCCCCTTCCTATCTTCTCTTACTGGGGGATCGTACACCGATAAACTCATCTTT. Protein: CALGEFTPFLSSLTGGSYTDKLIF.

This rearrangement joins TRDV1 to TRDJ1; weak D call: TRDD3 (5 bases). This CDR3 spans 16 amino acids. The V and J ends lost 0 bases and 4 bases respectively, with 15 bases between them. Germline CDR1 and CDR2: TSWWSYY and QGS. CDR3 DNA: TGTGCTCTTGGGGAACTTCCCTGCGGATATTTCGATAAACTCATCTTT. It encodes CALGELPCGYFDKLIF.

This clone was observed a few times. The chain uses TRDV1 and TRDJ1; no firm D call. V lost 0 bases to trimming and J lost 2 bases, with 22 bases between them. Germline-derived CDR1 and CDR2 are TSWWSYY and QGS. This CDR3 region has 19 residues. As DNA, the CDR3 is TGTGCTCTTGGGGAACTATCCAGGGCGATATATATGACAACCGATAAACTCATCTTT. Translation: CALGELSRAIYMTTDKLIF.

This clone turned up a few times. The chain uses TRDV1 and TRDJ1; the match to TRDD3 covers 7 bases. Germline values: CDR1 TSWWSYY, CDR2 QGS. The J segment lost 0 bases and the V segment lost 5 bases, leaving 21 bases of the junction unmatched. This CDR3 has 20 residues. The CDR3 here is CALGYSYTAGGVGYTDKLIF. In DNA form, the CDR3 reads TGTGCTCTTGGGTACTCGTATACGGCTGGGGGGGTCGGTTACACCGATAAACTCATCTTT.

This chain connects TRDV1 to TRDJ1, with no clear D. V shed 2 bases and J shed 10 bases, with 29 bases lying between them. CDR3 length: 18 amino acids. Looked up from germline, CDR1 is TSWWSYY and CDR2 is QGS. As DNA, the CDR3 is TGTGCTCTTGGGGAAACCCGAGTACTCCGCCTTACAAACGGGCTACTCATCTTT. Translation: CALGETRVLRLTNGLLIF.

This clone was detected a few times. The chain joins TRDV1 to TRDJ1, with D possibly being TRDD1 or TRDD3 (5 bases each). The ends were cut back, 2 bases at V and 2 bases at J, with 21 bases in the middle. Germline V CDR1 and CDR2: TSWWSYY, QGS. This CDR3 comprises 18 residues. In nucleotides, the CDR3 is TGTGCTCTTGGGGAAGGCCACGAAGGGTGGGGAAATACCGATAAACTCATCTTT. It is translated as CALGEGHEGWGNTDKLIF.